This T cell receptor beta chain emerged from a study of blood T cell repertoires in COVID-19. Whole-study context: Italy, Spain and the United States were the sources of the convalescent and acute COVID-19 samples. PBMCs, B-cell-depleted T cells, or T cells were the source of the cDNA or gDNA that made up the material.

Germline V CDR1 and CDR2: SGHAT, FQNNGV. CDR3 length: 17 residues. Trimming took 6 bases from V and 3 from J, leaving 24 bases between them. Authors' data handling: Amplification of reference gene primers provided the estimated nucleated cell counts. Here immunoSEQ multiplex PCR was the method, and the copy in TCRdb shows in-frame clones only, minus some. Clone size and V and J calls were adopted from that table, with D and trimming inferred from the DNA. The sample has 110,000 or so clones, 75% to 90% seen once. The sequence came from a woman aged 50 to 65 with acute or convalescent COVID-19. The chain has TRBV11-2 and TRBJ2-7; tentatively, D is TRBD1 (6 bases). The sequencing sample was made of peripheral blood. The CDR3 protein is CASRPKYNGQRIYEQYF. The CDR3 DNA reads TGTGCCAGCAGACCAAAGTATAACGGACAGCGAATCTACGAGCAGTACTTC.